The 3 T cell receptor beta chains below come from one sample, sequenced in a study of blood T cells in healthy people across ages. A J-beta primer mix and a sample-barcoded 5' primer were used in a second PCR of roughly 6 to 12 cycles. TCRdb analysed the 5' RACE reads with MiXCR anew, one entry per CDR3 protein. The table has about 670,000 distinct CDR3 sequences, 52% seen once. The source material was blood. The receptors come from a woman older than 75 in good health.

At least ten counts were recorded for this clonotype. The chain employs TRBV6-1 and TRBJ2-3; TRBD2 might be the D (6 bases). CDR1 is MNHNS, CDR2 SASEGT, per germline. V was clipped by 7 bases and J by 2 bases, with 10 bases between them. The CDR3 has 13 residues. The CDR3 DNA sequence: TGTGCCAGCACTAGCGCCAACACAGATACGCAGTATTTT. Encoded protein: CASTSANTDTQYF.

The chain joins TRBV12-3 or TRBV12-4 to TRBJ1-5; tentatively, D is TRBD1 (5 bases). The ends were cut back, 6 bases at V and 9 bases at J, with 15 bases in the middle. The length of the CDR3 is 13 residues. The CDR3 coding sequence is TGTGCCAGCAGCGGCAGGGTAGTTTCGCCCCAGCATTTT. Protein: CASSGRVVSPQHF.

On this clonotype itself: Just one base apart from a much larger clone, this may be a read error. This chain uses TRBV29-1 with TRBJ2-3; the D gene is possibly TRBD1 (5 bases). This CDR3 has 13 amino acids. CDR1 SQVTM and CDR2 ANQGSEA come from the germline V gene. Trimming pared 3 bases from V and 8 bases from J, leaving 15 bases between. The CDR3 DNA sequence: TGCAGCGTTGAGCGGCAGGGCATCGGTACGCAGTATTTT. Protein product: CSVERQGIGTQYF.